This T cell receptor beta chain was identified during a study of early T cells in non-severe SARS-CoV-2 infection. Overall study: Sequencing targeted bulk RNA from unsorted whole blood, leaving chains unpaired.

Individual cDNA molecules were tagged with unique molecular identifiers, the study reported. TCRdb re-derived calls from the 5' RACE reads in MiXCR, one entry per CDR3 protein. The sample holds more than 60,000 distinct CDR3 sequences, around a tenth seen once. Study results and caveats: VDJdb matches were skewed toward anti-spike CD8 T cell responses.

Germline V gene data show CDR1 as KGHSH and CDR2 as LQKENI. V gave up 0 bases and J gave up 7 bases, with 9 bases separating them. The CDR3 spans 13 residues. Turning to this clonotype: Its antigen is unknown.

This TCR was sampled from an adult who was a healthcare worker with PCR-confirmed SARS-CoV-2 infection or an uninfected control (not recorded which). Sequencing was performed on whole blood. The V and J genes are TRBV18 and TRBJ1-1; the D gene is possibly TRBD1 (6 bases). CDR3 amino acids: CASSPPGGREAFF. Written as DNA, the CDR3 is TGTGCCAGCTCACCACCGGGGGGCCGTGAAGCTTTCTTT.